These 20 T cell receptor beta chains came from one sample sequenced in a study of blood T cell repertoires in COVID-19. Method: immunoSEQ multiplex PCR; TCRdb's copy keeps in-frame clones and lacks some. This sample yields hundreds of thousands of clones, of which around 84% are seen a single time; more than 4% belongs to the top ten. Sequences were obtained from PBMCs or T cells enriched from blood (not recorded which). These receptors originate from a middle-aged man who had been exposed to COVID-19.

CDR3 region: CASKKSGASSYNEQFF. The DNA of the CDR3 is TGTGCCAGCAAAAAGAGCGGGGCGAGCTCCTACAATGAGCAGTTCTTC. The chain links TRBV11-2 to TRBJ2-1, with 7 bases matching TRBD2. In germline, CDR1 is SGHAT, CDR2 FQNNGV. V lost 7 bases to trimming and J lost 0 bases; unmatched junction nucleotides: 9. The CDR3 covers 16 residues.

V gene TRBV9 combines with J gene TRBJ1-3; TRBD1 matches at 8 bases. V lost 7 bases, J lost 4 bases, and 10 bases stayed unmatched. The CDR3 contains 15 residues. The germline CDR1 and CDR2 sequences are SGDLS and YYNGEE. CDR3 in DNA: TGTGCCAGCTCCGGAGGGGGGACAGGAGGAAACACCATATATTTT. This codes for CASSGGGTGGNTIYF.

The V gene is TRBV5-1, the J gene TRBJ2-1, with 7 bases identical to TRBD1. Trimming at V came to 5 bases and at J to 0 bases, leaving 5 bases not matched to a gene. The CDR3 contains 15 residues. Germline V gene sequence: CDR1 SGHRS, CDR2 YFSETQ. The CDR3 region has the DNA TGCGCCAGCAGTCAACAGGGGAACTCCTACAATGAGCAGTTCTTC. It specifies CASSQQGNSYNEQFF. Together with reference TRBV5-1 and TRBJ2-1, the CDR3 gives the full variable domain: KAGVTQTPRYLIKTRGQQVTLSCSPISGHRSVSWYQQTPGQGLQFLFEYFSETQRNKGNFPGRFSGRQFSNSRSEMNVSTLELGDSALYLCASSQQGNSYNEQFFGPGTRLTVL.

The gene calls are TRBV19 and TRBJ1-1; weak D call: TRBD1 (5 bases). Trimming took off 9 bases at V and 4 bases at J, with 18 bases between the two ends. Germline V gene data show CDR1 as LNHDA and CDR2 as SQIVND (reference sequence). CDR3 size: 14 residues. The CDR3 protein is CASGGLGFGTEAFF. CDR3 DNA sequence: TGTGCCAGCGGGGGTTTGGGGTTCGGCACTGAAGCTTTCTTT.

This clone was detected only a few times. V is TRBV5-4 and J is TRBJ2-7, with 10 bases that match TRBD2. Unmatched junction bases numbered 2, after V lost 7 bases and J lost 4 bases. Germline values: CDR1 SGHNT, CDR2 YYREEE (reference sequence). This CDR3 comprises 12 residues. The CDR3 bases are TGTGCCAGCGCTAGCGGGAGTTACGAGCAGTACTTC. This encodes CASASGSYEQYF.

The V call is TRBV9, the J call TRBJ1-4; D remains unclear. Germline CDR1 and CDR2: SGDLS and YYNGEE. V was pared by 0 bases and J by 1 base, with 7 bases between. The CDR3 is 15 amino acids. CDR3 nucleotide sequence: TGTGCCAGCAGCGTAGAAGCGGGAACTAATGAAAAACTGTTTTTT. This codes for CASSVEAGTNEKLFF.

In DNA form, the CDR3 reads TGTGCCAGCAGGGAATCGACGGGTCAGCCCCAGCATTTT. Translation gives CASRESTGQPQHF. J is TRBJ1-5 and V is TRBV7-2; D gene uncertain. The CDR3 totals 13 residues. V was shortened by 6 bases and J by 6 bases, with 12 bases between the two germline ends. Per the germline V gene, CDR1 is SGHTA and CDR2 is FQGNSA. Looking up the rest from reference TRBV7-2 and TRBJ1-5 gives the full variable domain: GAGVSQSPSNKVTEKGKDVELRCDPISGHTALYWYRQSLGQGLEFLIYFQGNSAPDKSGLPSDRFSAERTGGSVSTLTIQRTQQEDSAVYLCASRESTGQPQHFGDGTRLSIL.

The V and J genes are TRBV30 and TRBJ2-7, with 9 bases matching TRBD1. CDR3 size: 13 residues. In germline, CDR1 is GTSNPN, CDR2 SVGIG (reference sequence). The V and J ends lost 3 bases and 3 bases, in that order; junction bases with no gene match: 3. The CDR3 here is CAWSTGGIYEQYF. CDR3 nucleotides: TGTGCCTGGAGCACAGGGGGCATCTACGAGCAGTACTTC. The complete variable domain, with remaining parts taken from reference TRBV30 and TRBJ2-7, reads SQTIHQWPATLVQPVGSPLSLECTVEGTSNPNLYWYRQAAGRGLQLLFYSVGIGQISSEVPQNLSASRPQDRQFILSSKKLLLSDSGFYLCAWSTGGIYEQYFGPGTRLTVT.

DNA for the CDR3: TGTGCCAGCAGCCCCTACCGGGGGTACGAGCAGTACTTC. This gives the protein CASSPYRGYEQYF. The V gene is TRBV11-3, the J gene TRBJ2-7; D possibly corresponds to TRBD2 (6 bases). Germline lookup yields CDR1 SGHNT and CDR2 YENEEA. Trimming shortened V by 5 bases and J by 4 bases, and 12 bases separated the two germline ends. CDR3 length: 13 residues.

This chain joins TRBV5-6 and TRBJ1-2; the D is unclear. Trimming took off 4 bases at V and 6 bases at J, with 10 bases between the two ends. This CDR3 has 12 residues. CDR1 is SGHDT, CDR2 YYEEEE, per germline. The CDR3, as DNA: TGTGCCAGCAGCGTGGGCGCAAATGGCTACACCTTC. Protein sequence: CASSVGANGYTF.

This clone was detected ten times or more. The CDR3 spells CASSRDRAYGYTF. CDR3 bases: TGTGCCAGCAGCCGGGACAGGGCTTATGGCTACACCTTC. The chain couples TRBV6-5 to TRBJ1-2, with 9 bases identical to TRBD1. In germline, CDR1 is MNHEY, CDR2 SVGAGI. V lost 6 bases, J lost 5 bases, and 4 bases stayed unmatched. There are 13 residues in the CDR3.

The chain carries TRBV13 and TRBJ2-1; D call uncertain. Germline assignment: CDR1 PRHDT and CDR2 FYEKMQ (reference sequence). V shed 5 bases and J shed 0 bases, with 14 bases lying between them. This CDR3 region has 16 residues. DNA of the CDR3: TGTGCCAGCAGCCTCACGACTGCGATCTCCTACAATGAGCAGTTCTTC. Protein: CASSLTTAISYNEQFF. The full variable domain, in which reference TRBV13 and TRBJ2-1 provide the parts outside the CDR3, is AAGVIQSPRHLIKEKRETATLKCYPIPRHDTVYWYQQGPGQDPQFLISFYEKMQSDKGSIPDRFSAQQFSDYHSELNMSSLELGDSALYFCASSLTTAISYNEQFFGPGTRLTVL.

The chain has TRBV3-1 (or the pseudogene TRBV3-2) and TRBJ2-2; 11 bases agree with TRBD2. CDR1 LGHDT and CDR2 YNNKEL come from the germline V gene (reference sequence). The V and J ends lost 2 bases and 7 bases, in that order; junction bases with no gene match: 12. CDR3 length equals 18 residues. The CDR3 region has the DNA TGTGCCAGCAGCCAAAGACCAGGCCTAGCGGGAGGAGGCGGGGAGCTGTTTTTT. As protein: CASSQRPGLAGGGGELFF.

The table lists this clone with a few counts. J is TRBJ1-5 and V is TRBV6-5, with D possibly matching TRBD1 (6 bases). Trimming took off 2 bases at V and 5 bases at J, with 10 bases between the two ends. CDR1 and CDR2 (germline): MNHEY, SVGAGI. The CDR3 covers 14 residues. CDR3 region: CASSYGAGDQPQHF. The CDR3 DNA follows: TGTGCCAGCAGTTACGGGGCAGGGGATCAGCCCCAGCATTTT.

J is TRBJ1-5 and V is TRBV28; unclear D gene. Trimming removed 10 bases from V and 0 bases from J, with 13 bases in between. Germline CDR1 MDHEN, CDR2 SYDVKM. The CDR3 contains 14 residues. CDR3 DNA sequence: TGTGCCACCACGAGAGACACTAGCAATCAGCCCCAGCATTTT. Its protein is CATTRDTSNQPQHF.

The chain recombines TRBV5-1 with TRBJ1-1; D possibly corresponds to TRBD1 (5 bases). The germline V gene encodes CDR1 SGHRS and CDR2 YFSETQ. Trimming took off 3 bases at V and 2 bases at J, with 11 bases between the two ends. The CDR3 is made up of 14 amino acids. The DNA of the CDR3 is TGCGCCAGCAGCTACCGGGGGAAAAACACTGAAGCTTTCTTT. Translation gives CASSYRGKNTEAFF.

CDR3 sequence reads: CALSPYSGRSGNTIYF. In nucleotides, the CDR3 is TGTGCCCTCAGCCCCTATTCGGGAAGATCTGGAAACACCATATATTTT. This chain connects TRBV30 to TRBJ1-3; D unclear. The germline V and J ends were trimmed by 8 bases and 1 base, with 21 bases remaining between them. The CDR3 covers 16 residues. Germline CDR1 is GTSNPN and CDR2 is SVGIG (reference sequence).

The V and J genes are TRBV10-3 and TRBJ2-3; TRBD1 might be the D (5 bases). Per the germline V gene, CDR1 is ENHRY and CDR2 is SYGVKD. There are 13 residues in the CDR3. The V end was cut by 6 bases, the J end by 0 bases, with 7 bases between. In DNA form, the CDR3 reads TGTGCCATCAGGACAGTAAGCACAGATACGCAGTATTTT. Protein sequence: CAIRTVSTDTQYF.

This sequence joins TRBV19 and TRBJ2-7; TRBD2 agrees at 7 bases. Germline CDR1 reads LNHDA; CDR2 reads SQIVND (reference sequence). V was pared by 6 bases and J by 7 bases, with 15 bases of the junction left unmatched. CDR3 length: 15 residues. DNA of the CDR3: TGTGCCAGTAGCCCACCACTAGCGAGGCTGGGGGAGCAGTACTTC. Its protein is CASSPPLARLGEQYF. Full variable domain (missing parts from reference TRBV19 and TRBJ2-7): DGGITQSPKYLFRKEGQNVTLSCEQNLNHDAMYWYRQDPGQGLRLIYYSQIVNDFQKGDIAEGYSVSREKKESFPLTVTSAQKNPTAFYLCASSPPLARLGEQYFGPGTRLTVT.

The CDR3 spells CASRMGLAGDYEQYF. The DNA for the CDR3 is TGTGCCAGTAGGATGGGACTAGCGGGAGATTACGAGCAGTACTTC. The chain uses TRBV19 and TRBJ2-7; TRBD2 aligns across 14 bases. CDR3 length equals 15 residues. The ends lost 6 bases at V and 4 bases at J; junction bases unmatched: 5. Germline V gene lookup returns CDR1 LNHDA and CDR2 SQIVND (reference sequence). The whole variable domain, remainder taken from reference TRBV19 and TRBJ2-7, is DGGITQSPKYLFRKEGQNVTLSCEQNLNHDAMYWYRQDPGQGLRLIYYSQIVNDFQKGDIAEGYSVSREKKESFPLTVTSAQKNPTAFYLCASRMGLAGDYEQYFGPGTRLTVT.